These T cell receptor beta chains were read from a single sample in a study of molecular identifiers for immune sequencing clone quantification. TCRdb re-derived calls from the PCR reads in MiXCR, one entry per CDR3 protein. Among about 510,000 distinct CDR3 sequences listed, about a fifth were seen once. What was sequenced was naive CD8+ T cells from blood, with Jurkat cell RNA spiked in. The receptors stem from a human donor in good health. Some libraries in this study had Jurkat cell RNA spiked in. Both conserved end residues are part of each CDR3. Fields, in order: J gene, D gene, clone size, V gene, CDR3 DNA, CDR3 protein. The D gene is left open where the match is weak. Size tells how often a clone was seen (once, few, many) or the class of an expanded clone, and some rows leave it out.

j_call: TRBJ2-7; d_call: .; clone_size: .; v_call: TRBV27; cdr3_nt: TGTGCCATCAGTTTTGGGGGGGCCCCTGGCGAGCAGTACTTC; cdr3_aa: CAISFGGAPGEQYF
j_call: TRBJ2-7; d_call: TRBD2; clone_size: .; v_call: TRBV15; cdr3_nt: TGTGCCACCAGCAGAGATCTCGGGGGGTCCATCGAGCAGTACTTC; cdr3_aa: CATSRDLGGSIEQYF
j_call: TRBJ1-2; d_call: .; clone_size: once; v_call: TRBV28; cdr3_nt: TGTGCCAGCAGTACCATCACCGGGCCCCCTTTCGACGGCTACACCTTC; cdr3_aa: CASSTITGPPFDGYTF
j_call: TRBJ2-2; d_call: .; clone_size: few; v_call: TRBV12-3/TRBV12-4; cdr3_nt: TGTGCCAGCAGTCCGCTGGGACTTTCCGGGGAGCTGTTTTTT; cdr3_aa: CASSPLGLSGELFF
j_call: TRBJ2-2; d_call: .; clone_size: many; v_call: TRBV7-9; cdr3_nt: TGTGCCAGCAGCCATATCACAACCGGGGAGCTGTTTTTT; cdr3_aa: CASSHITTGELFF
j_call: TRBJ2-7; d_call: .; clone_size: .; v_call: TRBV5-3; cdr3_nt: TGTGCCAGCAGCTTGGCCAAGGAGGGTGATACCTACGAGCAGTACTTC; cdr3_aa: CASSLAKEGDTYEQYF
j_call: TRBJ1-1; d_call: TRBD1; clone_size: few; v_call: TRBV6-2/TRBV6-3; cdr3_nt: TGTGCCAGCAGTTACCCGACGTACAGGGGGCGCGGCACTGAAGCTTTCTTT; cdr3_aa: CASSYPTYRGRGTEAFF
j_call: TRBJ2-2; d_call: TRBD2; clone_size: .; v_call: TRBV28; cdr3_nt: TGTGCCAGCAGTCAGCGGGAGTGGGGGACCGGGGAGCTGTTTTTT; cdr3_aa: CASSQREWGTGELFF
j_call: TRBJ2-1; d_call: TRBD1; clone_size: few; v_call: TRBV4-2; cdr3_nt: TGTGCCAGCAGCCGGGTTTACAGGGGTCGCGACAATGAGCAGTTCTTC; cdr3_aa: CASSRVYRGRDNEQFF
j_call: TRBJ1-3; d_call: .; clone_size: few; v_call: TRBV12-3/TRBV12-4; cdr3_nt: TGTGCCAGCAGTTCCCCAGGATTCCCTGGAAACACCATATATTTT; cdr3_aa: CASSSPGFPGNTIYF
j_call: TRBJ2-1; d_call: .; clone_size: many; v_call: TRBV30; cdr3_nt: TGTGCCTGGAGTAGAGGAGAGCAGTTCTTC; cdr3_aa: CAWSRGEQFF
j_call: TRBJ1-5; d_call: .; clone_size: many; v_call: TRBV20-1; cdr3_nt: TGCAGTGCTTGGGGGCTGGACGTAGGCAATCAGCCCCAGCATTTT; cdr3_aa: CSAWGLDVGNQPQHF
j_call: TRBJ2-7; d_call: TRBD1; clone_size: few; v_call: TRBV7-6; cdr3_nt: TGTGCCAGCAGCTTCCGGGACAGTAGCTCCTACGAGCAGTACTTC; cdr3_aa: CASSFRDSSSYEQYF
j_call: TRBJ1-1; d_call: TRBD1; clone_size: many; v_call: TRBV7-9; cdr3_nt: TGTGCCAGCAGCCCCGACAGGGCGAGGACTGAAGCTTTCTTT; cdr3_aa: CASSPDRARTEAFF
j_call: TRBJ1-5; d_call: .; clone_size: many; v_call: TRBV7-9; cdr3_nt: TGTGCCAGCAGCTTAGGGGAGCAGCCCCAGCATTTT; cdr3_aa: CASSLGEQPQHF
j_call: TRBJ1-1; d_call: .; clone_size: few; v_call: TRBV19; cdr3_nt: TGTGCCAGTAGTATCGCGCGGCGGCCATCGACTGAAGCTTTCTTT; cdr3_aa: CASSIARRPSTEAFF
j_call: TRBJ2-5; d_call: TRBD1; clone_size: .; v_call: TRBV27; cdr3_nt: TGTGCCAGCAGACGAAAGGGACAGGGAGCTGCAGAGACCCAGTACTTC; cdr3_aa: CASRRKGQGAAETQYF
j_call: TRBJ1-1; d_call: .; clone_size: .; v_call: TRBV12-3/TRBV12-4; cdr3_nt: TGTGCCAGCAGTTCGGTCAGGGGTGGGCCGGTAACACACACTGAAGCTTTCTTT; cdr3_aa: CASSSVRGGPVTHTEAFF
j_call: TRBJ2-5; d_call: .; clone_size: few; v_call: TRBV6-5; cdr3_nt: TGTGCCAGCAGTTACTCACGGGGGCGTCCAGAGACCCAGTACTTC; cdr3_aa: CASSYSRGRPETQYF
j_call: TRBJ2-7; d_call: TRBD1; clone_size: many; v_call: TRBV29-1; cdr3_nt: TGCAGCGTAAGAGGGGGCGAAGACTACGAGCAGTACTTC; cdr3_aa: CSVRGGEDYEQYF
j_call: TRBJ1-1; d_call: TRBD1; clone_size: many; v_call: TRBV6-2/TRBV6-3; cdr3_nt: TGTGCCAGCAGTCAGAGGGAACAGGGGGCCACTGAAGCTTTCTTT; cdr3_aa: CASSQREQGATEAFF
j_call: TRBJ2-3; d_call: TRBD2; clone_size: many; v_call: TRBV4-3; cdr3_nt: TGCGCCAGCAGCCAACTAGCGGGAGACCCCACAGATACGCAGTATTTT; cdr3_aa: CASSQLAGDPTDTQYF
j_call: TRBJ2-1; d_call: TRBD2; clone_size: many; v_call: TRBV27; cdr3_nt: TGTGCCAGCAGGGGACTAGCGGATTATAACAATGAGCAGTTCTTC; cdr3_aa: CASRGLADYNNEQFF